The clone carrying this T cell receptor (beta chain) was seen only a few times. The data belong to a study of cytomegalovirus exposure and HLA in healthy donors. The study ran its PCR with 60 Vbeta and 13 Jbeta primers. The assay was immunoSEQ multiplex PCR, and TCRdb's table has in-frame clones only and misses some. The sample yields tens of thousands of clones, 45% to 55% seen once. The CDR3 totals 15 residues. Looked up from germline, CDR1 is SEHNR and CDR2 is FQNEAQ (reference sequence). The ends were cut back, 6 bases at V and 0 bases at J, with 14 bases in the middle. While unrecorded immune exposures were likely, the donors were nominally healthy when sampled.

This TCR derives from a woman aged 35 to 49 in good health and CMV-seropositive. The sample consisted of PBMCs. The V gene is TRBV7-9, the J gene TRBJ1-1, with no clear D. The CDR3 DNA follows: TGTGCCAGCAGGCGGGGAACGGGGATGAACACTGAAGCTTTCTTT. Translated, it gives CASRRGTGMNTEAFF.